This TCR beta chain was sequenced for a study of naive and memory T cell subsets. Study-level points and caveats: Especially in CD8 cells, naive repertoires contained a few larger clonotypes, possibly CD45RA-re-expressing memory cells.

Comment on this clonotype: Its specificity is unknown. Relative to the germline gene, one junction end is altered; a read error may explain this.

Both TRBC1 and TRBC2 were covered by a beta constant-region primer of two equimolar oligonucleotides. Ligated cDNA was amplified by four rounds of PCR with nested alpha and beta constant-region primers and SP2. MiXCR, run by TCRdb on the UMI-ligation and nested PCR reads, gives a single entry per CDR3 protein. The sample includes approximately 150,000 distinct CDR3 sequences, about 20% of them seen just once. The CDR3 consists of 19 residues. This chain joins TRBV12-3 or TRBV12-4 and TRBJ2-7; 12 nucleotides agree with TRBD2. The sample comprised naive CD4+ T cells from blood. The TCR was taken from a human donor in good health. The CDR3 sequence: CASSFSSGRVASYSCEQYF. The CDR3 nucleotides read TGTGCCAGCAGTTTCTCTAGCGGGAGGGTCGCCTCATATTCCTGCGAGCAGTACTTC.